This T cell receptor (beta chain) was sequenced for a study of vaccination and CD4 T cells after COVID-19. Study-wide results and limits: Investigators enrolled relatively few convalescent patients and included no early post-infection timepoints. SARS-CoV-2-reactive clonotype medians increased from about 22 to 38, not significantly.

An Oncomine TCR Beta short-read assay was used to sequence the DNA from cultured CD4+ T cells. MiXCR was run by TCRdb on the PCR reads, yielding one entry per CDR3 protein. The table shows roughly 16,000 distinct CDR3 sequences, with about two fifths occurring only once. Noted treatment: roughly 10-day PBMC culture with coronavirus spike peptide pools or control peptides (ViraFEST assay). Dates of positive PCR ran from March to December 2020, before US Alpha, Beta and Delta variants. Germline lookup yields CDR1 SGHNT and CDR2 YYREEE (reference sequence). This CDR3 spans 14 amino acids. Trimming pared 4 bases from V and 0 bases from J, leaving 10 bases between. A word on this clonotype: Its target is unknown.

V is TRBV5-4 and J is TRBJ1-1; a weak D match, TRBD1 (5 bases). The sequence was collected from a human donor who had recovered from COVID-19. Here the sequenced sample was CD4+ T cells from blood, cultured in vitro, taken after SARS-CoV-2 vaccination. This CDR3 is CASSPLGVNTEAFF. The CDR3 nucleotides read TGTGCCAGCAGCCCGTTGGGGGTGAACACTGAAGCTTTCTTT.